This note documents a single T cell receptor (beta chain) sequence. Antigen: not known. The sample is drawn from a study of graft-versus-host responses after intestinal transplantation. Turning to the study itself: Each patient got anti-thymocyte globulin induction, then tacrolimus and steroids for approximately three years.

This CDR3 is 15 amino acids long. Germline V gene lookup returns CDR1 SGDLS and CDR2 YYNGEE. The trim removed 6 bases at V and 6 bases at J, leaving 6 bases unmatched. TCRdb's copy holds only in-frame clones and misses some; the assay was immunoSEQ multiplex PCR. The sample has roughly 69,000 clones; around nine tenths are singletons. Study outcomes and limitations: Circulating GvH clones peaking coincided with falling HvG clones soon after transplant. Elevated graft-versus-host to host-versus-graft clonal ratios in allografts were recorded for patients with graft-donor T cell macrochimerism. Some GvH clones appeared in ileal mucosa or blood before recipient bone marrow.

This rearrangement joins TRBV9 to TRBJ2-2; TRBD2 matches at 12 bases. This specimen consisted of unstimulated CD8+ T cells sorted from spleen or lymph node cells, obtained before transplant. The sequence derives from a human donor who was the organ donor for an intestinal transplant. For the CDR3, the DNA is TGTGCCAGCAACGGATCTAGCGGGAGGGCCGGGGAGCTGTTTTTT. It yields the protein CASNGSSGRAGELFF.